This is a list of T cell receptor beta chains from one sample in a study of PD-1 blockade in classical Hodgkin lymphoma. Data came from immunoSEQ multiplex PCR; TCRdb stores just in-frame clones and leaves some out. The sample yields roughly 12,000 clones, under 90% seen once. This sample comprised CD4+ T cells from blood, obtained at baseline. These receptors were obtained from a human donor with classical Hodgkin lymphoma. Both conserved end residues are trimmed from each CDR3. Clone size appears in some rows only: once, few, many, or a class for an expanded clone.

TRBJ1-3 NA TRBV9 ASSVRGASSGNTIY
TRBJ2-3 once TRBV5-1 ASSFARDSGADTQY
TRBJ2-3 once TRBV5-4 ASSSDREKTDTQY
TRBJ2-1 few TRBV4-2 ASSQDLNADRYNEQF
TRBJ2-2 NA TRBV27 ASRNSGSSYTGELF
TRBJ2-1 NA TRBV10-1 ASSELTGGRNEQF
TRBJ2-2 NA TRBV10-1 ASSGPGQGATGELF
TRBJ2-7 NA TRBV6-1 ASRLTVSYEQY
TRBJ2-7 NA TRBV6-5 ASSYSGTGVYEQY
TRBJ2-2 NA TRBV2 ASRAWGPGELF
TRBJ2-3 NA TRBV10-3 AISEPLALKGADTQY
TRBJ2-7 NA TRBV23-1 ASSLWAQLNYEQY
TRBJ2-1 NA TRBV6-6 ASSYVGYEQF
TRBJ2-5 NA TRBV19 ASSNDRGIYGTQY
TRBJ1-2 NA TRBV18 ASSPSRGDLANYGYT
TRBJ2-7 NA TRBV28 ASSSSYEQY
TRBJ2-7 NA TRBV7-3 ASSPSGSSYEQY
TRBJ2-1 once TRBV5-1 ASSLGEHPYNEQF
TRBJ2-3 NA TRBV18 ASSLGTSGIRTHTQY
TRBJ2-5 NA TRBV11-2 ASSLTKGRDPGTQY
TRBJ2-7 NA TRBV6-5 ASSKLAGRYEQY
TRBJ2-3 NA TRBV28 ASSTGTSGSSQY
TRBJ2-1 NA TRBV2 ASSALTSGGANEQF
TRBJ2-2 NA TRBV19 ASYSYTGELF
TRBJ1-2 once TRBV29-1 SVEDTFYGYT
TRBJ2-1 NA TRBV11-3 ASSTGGNEQF
TRBJ2-3 NA TRBV9 ASSGWDSKTDTQY
TRBJ2-3 NA TRBV13 ASSADRAPDTQY
TRBJ1-6 NA TRBV23-1 ASSQSVVRSSYNSPLH
TRBJ2-2 NA TRBV7-9 ASSPTGELF
TRBJ1-3 NA TRBV6-1 ASSVTNTIY
TRBJ1-5 once TRBV7-8 ASSLARGLSNQPQH
TRBJ2-2 NA TRBV5-1 ASSLVQGNTGELF
TRBJ1-5 NA TRBV28 ASSYKFTRQGRGGSNQPQH
TRBJ2-1 once TRBV5-4 ASRAWGQPNGGEQF
TRBJ2-3 NA TRBV11-2 ASSRGLADTQY
TRBJ2-2 NA TRBV19 ASRRQGGDWAGELF
TRBJ2-2 NA TRBV2 ASSDRGRSVTGELF
TRBJ2-5 NA TRBV2 ASSAGTQGETQY
TRBJ2-3 NA TRBV11-3 ASSLDGLAGGSTDTQY
TRBJ2-7 once TRBV9 ASSVGDSGSQGQY
TRBJ2-2 once TRBV5-4 ASSLGPTAGELF
TRBJ2-5 NA TRBV2 ASRRSGLQETQY